Listed here is a single T cell receptor (beta chain). The antigen remains unidentified. This specimen belongs to a study of shared clonotypes between healthy human individuals. Whole-study results and caveats: When compared with the clonotypes that were shared by all four sorted-subset donors, the non-shared clonotypes turned out to have lower generation probabilities.

Terminally differentiated effector memory CD45RA+ cells were excluded by CCR7 positive selection of CD45RO-negative cells. Per germline, CDR1 MNHEY and CDR2 SVGAGI. The CDR3 runs 14 residues. V was pared by 0 bases and J by 6 bases, with 11 bases between. Execution of the assay was at deep level. Assay used: immunoSEQ multiplex PCR; TCRdb lists only in-frame clones, some missing. This table has millions of clones, approximately 94% appearing once. This receptor was taken from a man aged 18 to 29 in good health. Sequenced input: naive CD8+ T cells sorted from blood. This sequence joins TRBV6-5 and TRBJ1-2; D unresolved. The CDR3 here is CASSYSRPLDGYTF. CDR3 nucleotide sequence: TGTGCCAGCAGTTACTCGAGGCCTTTAGATGGCTACACCTTC.